These 18 T cell receptor beta chains originate from one sample sequenced in a study of blood T cell repertoires in COVID-19. TCRdb's table, derived via immunoSEQ multiplex PCR, lists solely in-frame clones and lacks some. The sample consists of 100,000 to 150,000 clones, 81% of them appearing once. Sequenced: peripheral blood. These receptors were taken from a man aged 25-40 years with COVID-19, enrolled during active disease.

V and J are TRBV5-6 and TRBJ1-2, with a tentative D call TRBD1 (6 bases). The CDR3 contains 16 residues. The germline CDR1 and CDR2 sequences are SGHDT and YYEEEE. V was cut by 0 bases and J by 2 bases, with 14 bases left in between. The CDR3 region is CASSLGAGARNYGYTF. DNA of the CDR3: TGTGCCAGCAGCTTGGGGGCAGGGGCGCGGAACTATGGCTACACCTTC.

The chain couples TRBV4-1 to TRBJ1-1; D is uncertain. Trimming took 1 base from V and 0 from J, leaving 9 bases between them. The CDR3 sequence is 15 residues long. Germline CDR1 is MGHRA and CDR2 is YSYEKL. The CDR3 coding sequence is TGCGCCAGCAGCCAAGGTGTACAGCTGAACACTGAAGCTTTCTTT. This codes for CASSQGVQLNTEAFF.

The rearrangement uses TRBV12-3 or TRBV12-4 and TRBJ2-1; no clear D gene. CDR3 length: 13 residues. With 6 bases removed from V and 6 bases from J, the gap between germline ends came to 12 bases. The CDR3 is CASRLRYINEQFF. The CDR3, as DNA: TGTGCCAGCAGACTCCGTTATATCAATGAGCAGTTCTTC.

The J gene is TRBJ1-2, the V gene TRBV28; TRBD1 matches at 8 bases. V trimming: 3 bases; J trimming: 4 bases; junction bases outside the gene matches: 4. This CDR3 contains 14 residues. Germline V gives CDR1 MDHEN, CDR2 SYDVKM. CDR3 protein: CASSFRDRIYGYTF. The CDR3 DNA sequence: TGTGCCAGCAGTTTTAGGGACAGGATCTATGGCTACACCTTC.

A single count supports this clone. The V and J genes are TRBV4-3 and TRBJ2-5; D is undetermined. This CDR3 spans 14 amino acids. From germline, CDR1 is LGHNA and CDR2 YSLEER. V lost 1 base and J 5 bases, leaving 11 bases between the germline ends. Here the CDR3 DNA reads TGCGCCAGCAGCCAAGGACCGTCCGGGGAGACCCAGTACTTC. Amino acid sequence: CASSQGPSGETQYF.

The chain recombines TRBV28 with TRBJ1-2; D may be TRBD1 (5 bases). Germline V lookup: CDR1 MDHEN, CDR2 SYDVKM. The CDR3 extends over 12 amino acids. V shed 6 bases and J shed 4 bases, with 9 bases lying between them. DNA for the CDR3: TGTGCCAGCAGAATTGACAGCTATGGCTACACCTTC. Its translation: CASRIDSYGYTF.

The rearrangement joins TRBV30 to TRBJ1-2, with 8 bases matching TRBD1. V trimming: 4 bases; J trimming: 4 bases; junction bases outside the gene matches: 2. This CDR3 spans 12 amino acids. Per the germline V gene, CDR1 is GTSNPN and CDR2 is SVGIG (reference sequence). CDR3 coding DNA: TGTGCCTGGAACAGGGGGGGCTATGGCTACACCTTC. Translating it yields CAWNRGGYGYTF.

V gene TRBV27 combines with J gene TRBJ1-1; no firm D call. The germline V gene has CDR1 MNHEY and CDR2 SMNVEV (reference sequence). V lost 1 base, J lost 7 bases, and 7 bases lay in between. The length of the CDR3 is 12 residues. The CDR3 region is CASSLLRGEAFF. Written as DNA, the CDR3 is TGTGCCAGCAGTTTATTGCGGGGTGAAGCTTTCTTT.

The chain joins TRBV12-5 to TRBJ2-1, with 8 bases fitting TRBD2. The CDR3 consists of 13 residues. V lost 0 bases to trimming and J lost 12 bases; unmatched junction nucleotides: 4. CDR1 LGHNT and CDR2 FRNRAP come from the germline V gene. The DNA of the CDR3 is TGTGCTAGTGGTTTGGTAGAGGCGGGGGGGCAGTTCTTC. Translating gives CASGLVEAGGQFF.

This chain's CDR3 is CASSMLAGFWEQFF. The CDR3 nucleotides are TGTGCCAGCAGCATGCTAGCGGGCTTTTGGGAGCAGTTCTTC. This chain links TRBV7-2 with TRBJ2-1, with TRBD2 matching over 8 bases. CDR1 is SGHTA and CDR2 is FQGNSA in the germline V gene. The CDR3 is made up of 14 amino acids. Trimming removed 5 bases from V and 10 bases from J; junction bases left unmatched: 10. The full variable domain, with the rest looked up from reference TRBV7-2 and TRBJ2-1, is GAGVSQSPSNKVTEKGKDVELRCDPISGHTALYWYRQSLGQGLEFLIYFQGNSAPDKSGLPSDRFSAERTGGSVSTLTIQRTQQEDSAVYLCASSMLAGFWEQFFGPGTRLTVL.

This chain connects TRBV5-4 to TRBJ2-7; tentatively, D is TRBD1 (5 bases). The CDR3 length is 13 residues. V was pared by 0 bases and J by 3 bases, with 7 bases between. CDR1 and CDR2 (germline): SGHNT, YYREEE (reference sequence). The CDR3 protein is CASSLEDSYEQYF. In nucleotides, the CDR3 is TGTGCCAGCAGCTTGGAAGACAGCTACGAGCAGTACTTC.

The rearrangement uses TRBV4-1 and TRBJ1-5, with D possibly TRBD1 on 6 matching bases. The CDR3 has 16 residues. V gave up 2 bases and J gave up 2 bases, with 13 bases separating them. Germline V lookup: CDR1 MGHRA, CDR2 YSYEKL. The CDR3 sequence is CASSQNRVVGNQPQHF. The CDR3 DNA is TGCGCCAGCAGCCAAAACAGGGTGGTAGGCAATCAGCCCCAGCATTTT.

The rearrangement links TRBV3-1 (or the pseudogene TRBV3-2) to TRBJ1-2; 9 bases fit TRBD1. The ends lost 0 bases at V and 7 bases at J; junction bases unmatched: 0. The CDR3 contains 13 residues. Germline V gene data show CDR1 as LGHDT and CDR2 as YNNKEL (reference sequence). The CDR3 protein is CASSQEGQGGYTF. The CDR3 bases are TGTGCCAGCAGCCAAGAGGGACAGGGTGGCTACACCTTC.

This clone was recorded only once. The V and J genes are TRBV19 and TRBJ2-1; 9 bases agree with TRBD2. After removal of 3 bases from V and 0 bases from J, the junction contained 6 bases not matched to a gene. CDR1 and CDR2 (germline): LNHDA, SQIVND (reference sequence). The CDR3 spans 17 residues. CDR3 amino acids: CASSMGGGAISYNEQFF. The CDR3 DNA reads as TGTGCCAGTAGTATGGGCGGGGGGGCTATCTCCTACAATGAGCAGTTCTTC.

DNA of the CDR3: TGTGCCAGCAGCCGATCCTACAGGGCAGATGAAGAAAAACTGTTTTTT. Its translation is CASSRSYRADEEKLFF. V and J are TRBV11-2 and TRBJ1-4, with a possible D match to TRBD1 (6 bases). The CDR3 has 16 residues. Germline V gene sequence: CDR1 SGHAT, CDR2 FQNNGV. Trimming left V 5 bases short and J 8 bases short, with 21 bases between. Together with reference TRBV11-2 and TRBJ1-4, the CDR3 gives the full variable domain: EAGVAQSPRYKIIEKRQSVAFWCNPISGHATLYWYQQILGQGPKLLIQFQNNGVVDDSQLPKDRFSAERLKGVDSTLKIQPAKLEDSAVYLCASSRSYRADEEKLFFGSGTQLSVL.

The chain employs TRBV2 and TRBJ1-4; maybe TRBD1 (6 bases). V was shortened by 6 bases and J by 7 bases, with 18 bases between the two germline ends. CDR3 length: 15 amino acids. Germline V gene data show CDR1 as SNHLY and CDR2 as FYNNEI. This chain's CDR3 is CASRQSGGVVEKLFF. For the CDR3, the DNA is TGTGCCAGCAGACAGTCGGGGGGCGTAGTTGAAAAACTGTTTTTT.

The chain is built from TRBV19 and TRBJ2-3; 7 bases line up with TRBD2. Germline V lookup: CDR1 LNHDA, CDR2 SQIVND (reference sequence). The CDR3 is made up of 15 amino acids. The V segment lost 4 bases and the J segment 4 bases; nucleotides outside the gene matches: 8. The CDR3 region has the DNA TGTGCCAGTAGTAAGGCGCGGGAGTTCGCAGATACGCAGTATTTT. Residues: CASSKAREFADTQYF. The variable domain in full, with the rest retrieved from reference TRBV19 and TRBJ2-3, is DGGITQSPKYLFRKEGQNVTLSCEQNLNHDAMYWYRQDPGQGLRLIYYSQIVNDFQKGDIAEGYSVSREKKESFPLTVTSAQKNPTAFYLCASSKAREFADTQYFGPGTRLTVL.

This sequence joins TRBV19 and TRBJ1-1; 9 positions match TRBD1. Germline V gives CDR1 LNHDA, CDR2 SQIVND (reference sequence). V lost 9 bases, J lost 3 bases, and 8 bases stayed unmatched. This CDR3 region has 14 residues. CDR3 loop: CASRTGGWDTEAFF. The CDR3 bases are TGTGCCAGCAGAACAGGGGGCTGGGACACTGAAGCTTTCTTT.